The 26 T cell receptor beta chains given below trace back to one sample, sequenced in a study of beta chain features in type 1 diabetes. General study findings and limits: The study found moderately but significantly shorter TCRB CDR3s in all four CD4+ subsets of Type 1 diabetes patients.

For these TCRs, the target antigens are not known. Expressed TCRB transcripts got sequenced, as all isolated RNA was reverse transcribed. Here immunoSEQ multiplex PCR was the method, and the copy in TCRdb shows in-frame clones only, minus some. The sample shows under 350,000 clones, around 24% of them seen only once. Sequencing was performed on naive CD4+ T cells from blood. Source of these receptors: a woman between 25 and 40 years old with type 1 diabetes.

The chain is built from TRBV4-1 and TRBJ1-1, with D perhaps TRBD1 (5 bases). The V gene's germline CDR1 is MGHRA and CDR2 YSYEKL. CDR3 size: 14 residues. With 3 bases removed from V and 5 bases from J, the gap between germline ends came to 13 bases. The CDR3 region is CASSQLGGKTEAFF. The DNA for the CDR3 is TGCGCCAGCAGCCAGTTGGGGGGGAAGACTGAAGCTTTCTTT.

The chain employs TRBV6-5 and TRBJ2-1; D possibly corresponds to TRBD1 (5 bases). V gave up 0 bases and J gave up 8 bases, with 11 bases separating them. Germline CDR1 reads MNHEY; CDR2 reads SVGAGI. The CDR3 has 14 residues. The CDR3 bases are TGTGCCAGCAGTTACTCACAGGTTAGGGATGAGCAGTTCTTC. Its translation is CASSYSQVRDEQFF.

This clone has just a few counts. The rearrangement links TRBV7-2 to TRBJ1-1; no clear D. The CDR3 spans 14 residues. V lost 1 base and J 4 bases, leaving 10 bases between the germline ends. Germline loops: CDR1 SGHTA, CDR2 FQGNSA. CDR3 DNA sequence: TGTGCCAGCAGCTTAGAGCTATTCGGCACTGAAGCTTTCTTT. Protein product: CASSLELFGTEAFF.

The rearrangement uses TRBV19 and TRBJ1-1; tentatively, D is TRBD1 (5 bases). The V and J ends lost 1 base and 1 base respectively, with 7 bases between them. CDR1 is LNHDA, CDR2 SQIVND, per germline (reference sequence). CDR3 length: 14 amino acids. CDR3 bases: TGTGCCAGTAGTATAGGACAGTGGAACACTGAAGCTTTCTTT. It translates to CASSIGQWNTEAFF.

This clone was counted only a few times. The chain uses TRBV5-4 and TRBJ1-2; the match to TRBD1 covers 9 bases. The V gene's germline CDR1 is SGHNT and CDR2 YYREEE (reference sequence). The CDR3 contains 17 residues. V lost 1 base and J lost 8; bases outside the gene matches: 15. CDR3 bases: TGTGCCAGCAGCTTGCCGACAGGGGGTCCGGTAGAACGCGGCTACACCTTC. Translation: CASSLPTGGPVERGYTF.

The table lists this clone with a few counts. The DNA of the CDR3 is TGCGCCAGCAGCGCCCGGACTAGCGGGAGGAGCGGGACCCAGTACTTC. It encodes CASSARTSGRSGTQYF. The chain joins TRBV5-1 to TRBJ2-5; 14 nucleotides match TRBD2. The germline gives CDR1 SGHRS, CDR2 YFSETQ. V shed 4 bases and J 7 bases; nucleotides not matched to a gene: 9. This CDR3 is built from 16 residues.

V usage is TRBV6-5 and J usage is TRBJ1-1; D possibly corresponds to TRBD1 (5 bases). The CDR3 spans 12 residues. With 6 bases removed from V and 4 bases from J, the gap between germline ends came to 9 bases. Germline CDR1 MNHEY, CDR2 SVGAGI. In DNA, the CDR3 is TGTGCCAGCAGCGCCGACAGCACTGAAGCTTTCTTT. This gives the protein CASSADSTEAFF.

This clone appeared a few times. The chain couples TRBV30 to TRBJ1-1, with 7 bases lining up with TRBD1. Germline assignment: CDR1 GTSNPN and CDR2 SVGIG (reference sequence). CDR3 length: 11 amino acids. V lost 5 bases, J lost 10 bases, and 7 bases stayed unmatched. CDR3 residues: CAWYRGVRAFF. CDR3 bases: TGTGCCTGGTACAGGGGAGTTCGAGCTTTCTTT. The full variable domain, in which reference TRBV30 and TRBJ1-1 provide the parts outside the CDR3, is SQTIHQWPATLVQPVGSPLSLECTVEGTSNPNLYWYRQAAGRGLQLLFYSVGIGQISSEVPQNLSASRPQDRQFILSSKKLLLSDSGFYLCAWYRGVRAFFGQGTRLTVV.

The chain couples TRBV5-6 to TRBJ2-5; 12 bases fit TRBD2. Germline V gives CDR1 SGHDT, CDR2 YYEEEE. The CDR3 totals 16 residues. V was pared by 3 bases and J by 4 bases, with 7 bases of the junction left unmatched. The CDR3 nucleotides read TGTGCCAGCAGCTCCCTACTAGCGGGAGGAACAGAGACCCAGTACTTC. This codes for CASSSLLAGGTETQYF.

This clone has only a few counts. This sequence joins TRBV29-1 and TRBJ2-3; TRBD2 matches 7 bases. This CDR3 has 15 amino acids. CDR1 and CDR2 (germline): SQVTM, ANQGSEA. With 6 bases clipped from V and 1 base from J, the junction kept 10 bases outside the gene matches. CDR3 in DNA: TGCAGCGTGGGGGGGGACGGGGTTCGCACAGATACGCAGTATTTT. As protein: CSVGGDGVRTDTQYF.

This clone was counted only a few times. The gene calls are TRBV7-9 and TRBJ2-5; 15 nucleotides align to TRBD2. Germline values: CDR1 SEHNR, CDR2 FQNEAQ (reference sequence). V lost 5 bases and J lost 1; bases outside the gene matches: 11. The CDR3 extends over 19 amino acids. The CDR3 region has the DNA TGTGCCAGCAGCCCACGGGGACTAGCGGGAGGCACCTCCCAAGAGACCCAGTACTTC. Translated: CASSPRGLAGGTSQETQYF.

This clone was detected only a few times. The chain is built from TRBV29-1 and TRBJ1-1; D is ambiguous. The V gene's germline CDR1 is SQVTM and CDR2 ANQGSEA. V was pared by 1 base and J by 6 bases, with 6 bases between. This CDR3 region has 11 residues. The CDR3 nucleotides are TGCAGCGTTGAAGGAAGCTCTGAAGCTTTCTTT. This gives the protein CSVEGSSEAFF. The complete variable domain, with remaining parts taken from reference TRBV29-1 and TRBJ1-1, reads SAVISQKPSRDICQRGTSLTIQCQVDSQVTMMFWYRQQPGQSLTLIATANQGSEATYESGFVIDKFPISRPNLTFSTLTVSNMSPEDSSIYLCSVEGSSEAFFGQGTRLTVV.

This clone occurred a few times. The J gene is TRBJ2-7, the V gene TRBV29-1; 8 bases are shared with TRBD1. Germline V gene data show CDR1 as SQVTM and CDR2 as ANQGSEA. V lost 5 bases to trimming and J lost 3 bases; unmatched junction nucleotides: 3. This CDR3 has 12 amino acids. The CDR3 DNA sequence: TGCAGCGTTCGGACAGGGAACTACGAGCAGTACTTC. This gives the protein CSVRTGNYEQYF.

This clone was seen a few times. The rearrangement joins TRBV30 to TRBJ2-3; TRBD1 agrees at 7 bases. Trimming removed 3 bases from V and 10 bases from J; junction bases left unmatched: 7. CDR3 length: 12 amino acids. Germline V CDR1 and CDR2: GTSNPN, SVGIG (reference sequence). The CDR3 bases are TGTGCCTGGAGCCCTTGGACAGGCTCGCAGTATTTT. Its protein product is CAWSPWTGSQYF.

This clone has just a few counts. The chain recombines TRBV14 with TRBJ1-5; TRBD1 might be the D (5 bases). CDR1 and CDR2 (germline): SGHDN, FVKESK. The CDR3 contains 15 residues. V was clipped by 1 base and J by 4 bases, with 11 bases between them. The CDR3 protein is CASSQVTGGNQPQHF. The CDR3 DNA is TGTGCCAGCAGCCAAGTAACAGGAGGGAATCAGCCCCAGCATTTT.

The rearrangement links TRBV20-1 to TRBJ2-1, with 7 positions matching TRBD1. CDR1 DFQATT and CDR2 SNEGSKA come from the germline V gene (reference sequence). The CDR3 loop spans 11 amino acids. The CDR3 region is CTQQGYNEQFF. The CDR3 DNA reads as TGCACGCAACAGGGGTACAATGAGCAGTTCTTC.

This chain links TRBV25-1 with TRBJ2-3; 7 nucleotides agree with TRBD2. CDR3 size: 14 residues. Germline trimming cut 4 bases from V and 6 bases from J; bases unmatched to any gene: 7. CDR1 and CDR2 (germline): MGHDK, SYGVNS. DNA for the CDR3: TGTGCCAGCAGTGTCGGACTAGTAGGGGATACGCAGTATTTT. It encodes CASSVGLVGDTQYF.

The chain has TRBV9 and TRBJ1-1; a weak D match, TRBD1 (6 bases). This CDR3 region has 14 residues. V dropped 3 bases and J dropped 3 bases, with 12 bases sitting between them. In germline, CDR1 is SGDLS, CDR2 YYNGEE. This CDR3 is CASSESRQDTEAFF. CDR3 nucleotide sequence: TGTGCCAGCAGCGAATCCAGACAGGACACTGAAGCTTTCTTT.

Worth noting for this clone: This specimen includes other DNA sequences encoding the same CDR3. The CDR3 spells CASSPRTSGYNEQFF. The CDR3, as DNA: TGTGCCAGCAGCCCCCGGACTAGCGGGTACAATGAGCAGTTCTTC. The V and J genes are TRBV9 and TRBJ2-1, with 11 bases identical to TRBD2. V lost 4 bases and J lost 4; bases outside the gene matches: 4. The CDR3 extends over 15 amino acids. Germline CDR1 reads SGDLS; CDR2 reads YYNGEE.

The chain employs TRBV4-1 and TRBJ2-7; 8 nucleotides agree with TRBD2. The CDR3 has 15 amino acids. Trimming removed 1 base from V and 3 bases from J; junction bases left unmatched: 5. The germline CDR1 and CDR2 sequences are MGHRA and YSYEKL. In DNA, the CDR3 is TGCGCCAGCAGCCAAGGGCACAGCGGGGGCTACGAGCAGTACTTC. This gives the protein CASSQGHSGGYEQYF.

This clone was picked up a small number of times. V is TRBV10-3 and J is TRBJ1-3; D gene uncertain. Trimming removed 11 bases from V and 0 bases from J, with 11 bases in between. Germline V gene sequence: CDR1 ENHRY, CDR2 SYGVKD. The CDR3 runs 13 residues. CDR3 sequence (DNA): TGTGCCGTCACCGGGTCCTCTGGAAACACCATATATTTT. Amino acids: CAVTGSSGNTIYF.

This rearrangement joins TRBV28 to TRBJ2-3; tentative D call: TRBD2 (7 bases). CDR3 length: 13 amino acids. CDR1 is MDHEN and CDR2 is SYDVKM in the germline V gene. The germline V and J ends were trimmed by 6 bases and 8 bases, with 15 bases remaining between them. CDR3 amino acids: CASRTGLQGTQYF. The CDR3, as DNA: TGTGCCAGCAGAACGGGACTACAGGGTACGCAGTATTTT. Using reference TRBV28 and TRBJ2-3 for the parts outside the CDR3, the full variable domain is DVKVTQSSRYLVKRTGEKVFLECVQDMDHENMFWYRQDPGLGLRLIYFSYDVKMKEKGDIPEGYSVSREKKERFSLILESASTNQTSMYLCASRTGLQGTQYFGPGTRLTVL.

This clone was detected a few times. V gene TRBV2 combines with J gene TRBJ2-5, with D perhaps matching TRBD2 (6 bases). The CDR3 totals 14 residues. Per the germline V gene, CDR1 is SNHLY and CDR2 is FYNNEI. Trimming took 7 bases from V and 5 from J, leaving 17 bases between them. CDR3 sequence (DNA): TGTGCCAGCACCCCCTGGTCGGGAGATGAGACCCAGTACTTC. Translated: CASTPWSGDETQYF.

Only a few counts were recorded for this clone. The chain has TRBV7-9 and TRBJ2-5, with D tentatively TRBD2 (6 bases). Germline CDR1 SEHNR, CDR2 FQNEAQ (reference sequence). There are 16 residues in the CDR3. V lost 5 bases, J lost 4 bases, and 20 bases lay in between. For the CDR3, the DNA is TGTGCCAGCAGCGACCCGGGAGTCCCGAGGGGAGAGACCCAGTACTTC. It specifies CASSDPGVPRGETQYF.

This rearrangement joins TRBV5-1 to TRBJ1-5, with unresolved D. CDR3 length: 14 amino acids. Germline loops: CDR1 SGHRS, CDR2 YFSETQ. With 5 bases removed from V and 3 bases from J, the gap between germline ends came to 12 bases. The CDR3 sequence: CASREGTPNQPQHF. The CDR3, as DNA: TGCGCCAGCAGGGAGGGCACCCCCAATCAGCCCCAGCATTTT.

The chain is built from TRBV30 and TRBJ2-7, with D hard to call. The CDR3 has 11 amino acids. Germline V lookup: CDR1 GTSNPN, CDR2 SVGIG (reference sequence). V lost 0 bases, J lost 5 bases, and 5 bases lay in between. The CDR3 DNA is TGTGCCTGGAGTGTCCAGGACGAGCAGTACTTC. It translates to CAWSVQDEQYF. Together with reference TRBV30 and TRBJ2-7, the CDR3 gives the full variable domain: SQTIHQWPATLVQPVGSPLSLECTVEGTSNPNLYWYRQAAGRGLQLLFYSVGIGQISSEVPQNLSASRPQDRQFILSSKKLLLSDSGFYLCAWSVQDEQYFGPGTRLTVT.